One sample yielded the 14 T cell receptor beta chains listed below, sequenced in a study of blood T cell repertoires in COVID-19. Produced via immunoSEQ multiplex PCR; TCRdb's table is partial and in-frame only. The sample lists about 270,000 clones, about 87% occurring once. The source material was peripheral blood. The receptors here all came from a woman aged 45-60 years with acute or convalescent COVID-19.

The CDR3 is CASSDLRTGMNTEAFF. The CDR3, as DNA: TGTGCCAGCAGTGATCTTCGGACAGGGATGAACACTGAAGCTTTCTTT. The chain carries TRBV25-1 and TRBJ1-1; 8 nucleotides line up with TRBD1. Germline V gene sequence: CDR1 MGHDK, CDR2 SYGVNS. This CDR3 region has 16 residues. Trimming cost V 3 bases and J 0 bases; bases outside gene matches: 6.

The count of this clone is one. The genes are TRBV29-1 and TRBJ2-5; 7 nucleotides line up with TRBD1. V was pared by 4 bases and J by 5 bases, with 4 bases of the junction left unmatched. Germline V gene lookup returns CDR1 SQVTM and CDR2 ANQGSEA. The CDR3 consists of 12 residues. As DNA, the CDR3 is TGCAGCGTTGTGGGGACAGAGGAGACCCAGTACTTC. The encoded protein is CSVVGTEETQYF.

The rearrangement links TRBV23-1 to TRBJ2-5; 7 nucleotides agree with TRBD1. TRBV23-1 carries the ORF label, with uncertain function. J lost 2 bases, V lost 0 bases, and 15 bases had no gene match. The CDR3 length is 19 residues. CDR3 in amino acids: CASSQSSPTTGDPQETQYF. The CDR3 DNA sequence: TGCGCCAGCAGTCAATCGTCCCCCACTACAGGGGACCCACAAGAGACCCAGTACTTC.

The chain joins TRBV27 to TRBJ1-2, with TRBD1 matching 8 bases. The junction had 13 bases not matched to a gene; V was cut back by 2 bases and J by 5 bases. The CDR3 consists of 17 residues. In germline, CDR1 is MNHEY, CDR2 SMNVEV (reference sequence). CDR3 coding DNA: TGTGCCAGCAGTTTAAATTTGAGGGACAGGATCATATATGGCTACACCTTC. This gives the protein CASSLNLRDRIIYGYTF.

The chain recombines TRBV27 with TRBJ2-1, with 15 bases lining up with TRBD2. With V trimmed by 2 bases and J by 7 bases, 6 bases remained unmatched. Germline V lookup: CDR1 MNHEY, CDR2 SMNVEV (reference sequence). The CDR3 is made up of 17 amino acids. CDR3 bases: TGTGCCAGCAGTTTAAGGACTAGCGGGAGGGCCATGAATGAGCAGTTCTTC. Residues: CASSLRTSGRAMNEQFF.

This chain uses TRBV11-1 with TRBJ2-1; 14 nucleotides line up with TRBD2. Trimming at V came to 5 bases and at J to 10 bases, leaving 10 bases not matched to a gene. The CDR3 has 16 residues. CDR1 and CDR2 from the germline V gene are SGHAT and FQDESV (reference sequence). CDR3 nucleotide sequence: TGTGCCAGCAGCCCGGGGACTAGCGGGAGAGCGTACGAGCAGTTCTTC. It specifies CASSPGTSGRAYEQFF. The entire variable domain, with the rest obtained from reference TRBV11-1 and TRBJ2-1, is as follows: EAEVAQSPRYKITEKSQAVAFWCDPISGHATLYWYRQILGQGPELLVQFQDESVVDDSQLPKDRFSAERLKGVDSTLKIQPAELGDSAMYLCASSPGTSGRAYEQFFGPGTRLTVL.

CDR3 nucleotide sequence: TGTGCCAGCAGCTGGAGGACAGGGGCCCCAAGCGAGCAGTACTTC. It encodes CASSWRTGAPSEQYF. The genes are TRBV5-8 and TRBJ2-7, with 9 bases aligning to TRBD1. The trim removed 3 bases at V and 6 bases at J, leaving 10 bases unmatched. CDR1 is SGHTS and CDR2 is YDEGEE in the germline V gene. The CDR3 length is 15 residues.

J is TRBJ1-1 and V is TRBV4-3; the D gene is possibly TRBD1 (6 bases). V lost 1 base and J 5 bases, leaving 8 bases between the germline ends. Germline CDR1 is LGHNA and CDR2 is YSLEER. The CDR3 loop spans 13 amino acids. CDR3 coding DNA: TGCGCCAGCAGCCAAGCCAGGGGAACTGAAGCTTTCTTT. It encodes CASSQARGTEAFF.

This clone was recorded only once. The chain carries TRBV4-1 and TRBJ1-5; 8 nucleotides line up with TRBD1. The J segment lost 5 bases and the V segment lost 1 base, leaving 10 bases of the junction unmatched. The germline V gene encodes CDR1 MGHRA and CDR2 YSYEKL. The CDR3 extends over 17 amino acids. DNA for the CDR3: TGCGCCAGCAGCCAAGGTCCGGGACAGGCTATCTATCAGCCCCAGCATTTT. Its translation: CASSQGPGQAIYQPQHF.

The J gene is TRBJ2-2, the V gene TRBV7-3; no firm D call. Germline CDR1 and CDR2: SGHTA and FQGTGA. The CDR3 has 13 residues. Trimming left V 2 bases short and J 3 bases short, with 4 bases between. CDR3 in amino acids: CASSLPDTGELFF. The CDR3 DNA is TGTGCCAGCAGCTTACCAGACACCGGGGAGCTGTTTTTT.

The gene calls are TRBV30 and TRBJ2-5; a possible D gene is TRBD1 (5 bases). Germline assignment: CDR1 GTSNPN and CDR2 SVGIG (reference sequence). The CDR3 runs 13 residues. V gave up 1 base and J gave up 2 bases, with 8 bases separating them. This CDR3 reads CAWSGPGQETQYF. In DNA form, the CDR3 reads TGTGCCTGGAGTGGGCCAGGGCAAGAGACCCAGTACTTC.

The chain couples TRBV2 to TRBJ2-1; 9 bases are a match to TRBD1. CDR1 is SNHLY, CDR2 FYNNEI, per germline. V lost 6 bases and J lost 8; bases outside the gene matches: 5. CDR3 size: 13 residues. This CDR3 is CASRLDRGDEQFF. The CDR3 DNA reads as TGTGCCAGCAGGCTGGACAGGGGTGATGAGCAGTTCTTC.

The CDR3 DNA sequence: TGTGCCAGCAGCTTCCCAGGGGAACAGCCCCAGCATTTT. Amino acids: CASSFPGEQPQHF. The chain combines TRBV7-2 with TRBJ1-5, with D possibly TRBD1 on 6 matching bases. The germline gives CDR1 SGHTA, CDR2 FQGNSA. This CDR3 spans 13 amino acids. Trimming removed 3 bases from V and 7 bases from J, with 10 bases in between.

This clone appeared once. V and J are TRBV11-3 and TRBJ2-1; 7 nucleotides match TRBD2. Per germline, CDR1 SGHNT and CDR2 YENEEA. The J segment lost 6 bases and the V segment lost 1 base, leaving 12 bases of the junction unmatched. The CDR3 runs to 17 residues. Written as DNA, the CDR3 is TGTGCCAGCAGCTTAGGGGTGACTAGCCGGCCATCCAATGAGCAGTTCTTC. This encodes CASSLGVTSRPSNEQFF. Filled out from reference TRBV11-3 and TRBJ2-1, the complete variable domain reads EAGVVQSPRYKIIEKKQPVAFWCNPISGHNTLYWYLQNLGQGPELLIRYENEEAVDDSQLPKDRFSAERLKGVDSTLKIQPAELGDSAVYLCASSLGVTSRPSNEQFFGPGTRLTVL.